The 5 T cell receptor beta chains given below trace back to one sample, sequenced in a study of cytomegalovirus exposure and HLA in healthy donors. Assay: immunoSEQ multiplex PCR; the TCRdb copy retains only in-frame clones and omits some. The data hold 130,000 to 150,000 clones, with about 89% observed a single time. Material for sequencing was PBMCs. These TCRs come from a woman aged 18-30 years in good health and CMV-seropositive.

The chain employs TRBV6-8 and TRBJ2-3, with D possibly TRBD1 on 5 matching bases. The CDR3 is made up of 18 amino acids. The germline gives CDR1 MNHGY, CDR2 SAAAGT. Trimming removed 10 bases at V and 2 bases at J, with 28 bases between. CDR3 loop: CATTGRVGYKSFTDTQYF. The DNA for the CDR3 is TGTGCCACCACAGGCCGAGTAGGGTACAAGAGTTTCACAGATACGCAGTATTTT.

The rearrangement uses TRBV7-6 and TRBJ2-3; TRBD2 agrees at 11 bases. The CDR3 consists of 17 residues. Germline CDR1 SGHVS, CDR2 FNYEAQ. V gave up 5 bases and J gave up 6 bases; unmatched junction bases: 13. CDR3 amino acids: CASSRRLAGTVFDTQYF. DNA of the CDR3: TGTGCCAGCAGCCGTAGACTAGCGGGAACTGTTTTTGATACGCAGTATTTT.

The chain links TRBV13 to TRBJ2-4; D gene unclear. V lost 4 bases to trimming and J lost 2 bases, with 12 bases between them. CDR3 length: 15 amino acids. Per the germline V gene, CDR1 is PRHDT and CDR2 is FYEKMQ (reference sequence). DNA for the CDR3: TGTGCCAGCAGCTCTAGAACGTCGCCCAAAAACATTCAGTACTTC. Translation gives CASSSRTSPKNIQYF.

This clone was seen just once. The rearrangement joins TRBV7-8 to TRBJ2-7; D is possibly TRBD2 (7 bases). This CDR3 comprises 15 residues. Trimming took off 4 bases at V and 3 bases at J, with 16 bases between the two ends. The germline V gene encodes CDR1 SGHVS and CDR2 FQNEAQ. CDR3 residues: CASSSGRGLNYEQYF. CDR3 bases: TGTGCCAGCAGCTCGGGGAGGGGGTTGAACTACGAGCAGTACTTC.

The chain is built from TRBV10-3 and TRBJ1-2, with a tentative D call TRBD1 (5 bases). V lost 0 bases, J lost 4 bases, and 12 bases lay in between. The germline gives CDR1 ENHRY, CDR2 SYGVKD. This CDR3 is 15 amino acids long. The chain's CDR3 is CAISESKGEAYGYTF. Written as DNA, the CDR3 is TGTGCCATCAGTGAGTCGAAAGGGGAGGCCTATGGCTACACCTTC.